This entry lists 31 T cell receptor beta chains sequenced from one sample in a study of Ad26.COV2.S vaccination and SARS-CoV-2 variants (dated by TCRdb to the early 2020s). The treatment or condition label for this specimen denotes: some 19 received Ad26.COV2.S at low or high dose, single or two shots; about 5 received placebo; per-sample allocation not given. For vaccine and placebo recipients, the sequenced repertoires came from samples collected on day 63 after the first injection. The library was made by the immunoSEQ multiplex PCR assay. Entries here come from immuneACCESS through TCRdb and include only in-frame sequences with V and J called. Some clones fail to appear in such tables; in the studies checked, an unresolved V gene covers under half of the shortfall, and the cause of the remainder is unknown. Here the sample has about 400,000 clones; roughly four fifths occur a single time. The ten largest clonotypes hold nearly 7.5% of the sample.

The sequenced sample was peripheral blood, obtained in a trial of Ad26.COV2.S vaccine versus placebo. The receptors originated from a person between 18 and 60 years old who received the Ad26.COV2.S COVID-19 vaccine or a placebo.

Here the CDR3 reads CASRQGFNEQFF. The CDR3 nucleotides are TGCGCCAGCAGGCAGGGGTTTAATGAGCAGTTCTTC. The chain employs TRBV5-1 and TRBJ2-1; maybe TRBD1 (6 bases). From germline, CDR1 is SGHRS and CDR2 YFSETQ. CDR3 length equals 12 residues. The ends were cut back, 5 bases at V and 7 bases at J, with 10 bases in the middle. The variable domain in full, with the rest retrieved from reference TRBV5-1 and TRBJ2-1, is KAGVTQTPRYLIKTRGQQVTLSCSPISGHRSVSWYQQTPGQGLQFLFEYFSETQRNKGNFPGRFSGRQFSNSRSEMNVSTLELGDSALYLCASRQGFNEQFFGPGTRLTVL.

The chain employs TRBV24-1 and TRBJ2-7; D unclear. Per germline, CDR1 KGHDR and CDR2 SFDVKD. There are 15 residues in the CDR3. V dropped 3 bases and J dropped 5 bases, with 16 bases sitting between them. The CDR3 DNA reads TGTGCCACCAGTGATCCCTGGGAAGGGTTCAACGAGCAGTACTTC. This encodes CATSDPWEGFNEQYF.

As regards this clone: Germline is not matched at one junction end, which may reflect a read error. CDR3 bases: TGTGCCAGCAGCGTAACAGGGAACGCCGGGGAGCTGTTTTTT. This encodes CASSVTGNAGELFF. The rearrangement links TRBV9 to TRBJ2-2; possible D gene TRBD1, 6 bases. The CDR3 spans 14 residues. Per the germline V gene, CDR1 is SGDLS and CDR2 is YYNGEE.

This chain joins TRBV30 and TRBJ2-4; D may be TRBD2 (5 bases). Germline V gene lookup returns CDR1 GTSNPN and CDR2 SVGIG (reference sequence). Trimming shortened V by 5 bases and J by 1 base, and 9 bases separated the two germline ends. The CDR3 has 13 residues. CDR3 in amino acids: CAWASGAKNIQYF. CDR3 DNA: TGTGCCTGGGCCTCGGGGGCCAAAAACATTCAGTACTTC.

The V call is TRBV12-5, the J call TRBJ1-2; D is perhaps TRBD1 (5 bases). This CDR3 region has 16 residues. Trimming pared 0 bases from V and 2 bases from J, leaving 13 bases between. CDR1 and CDR2 from the germline V gene are LGHNT and FRNRAP. The CDR3 region has the DNA TGTGCTAGTGGTTTGGTACTCCCCAGGGTAAACTATGGCTACACCTTC. Its translation: CASGLVLPRVNYGYTF.

This sequence joins TRBV9 and TRBJ2-3; 9 bases fit TRBD2. This CDR3 contains 15 residues. The junction had 9 bases not matched to a gene; V was cut back by 4 bases and J by 6 bases. The germline V gene encodes CDR1 SGDLS and CDR2 YYNGEE. Here the CDR3 reads CASSPARTSGDTQYF. The DNA for the CDR3 is TGTGCCAGCAGCCCGGCTCGAACTAGCGGGGATACGCAGTATTTT.

The chain recombines TRBV2 with TRBJ2-3; D possibly corresponds to TRBD2 (6 bases). V lost 11 bases to trimming and J lost 1 base, with 10 bases between them. The CDR3 is made up of 12 amino acids. Germline V gene sequence: CDR1 SNHLY, CDR2 FYNNEI. CDR3 sequence reads: CAAASGTDTQYF. The CDR3 DNA reads TGTGCCGCGGCTAGCGGCACAGATACGCAGTATTTT.

Remarks on this clone: Germline is not matched at one junction end, which may reflect a read error. The rearrangement links TRBV25-1 to TRBJ2-7, with D unresolved. Germline V CDR1 and CDR2: MGHDK, SYGVNS. There are 14 residues in the CDR3. Written as DNA, the CDR3 is TGTGCCAGCAGTGAATTCGCCACTGGGCCCCCCTCCGACTTC. Translated: CASSEFATGPPSDF.

This clone has just a few counts. J is TRBJ2-4 and V is TRBV27; D may be TRBD1 or TRBD2 (6 bases each). This CDR3 comprises 15 residues. Looked up from germline, CDR1 is MNHEY and CDR2 is SMNVEV (reference sequence). Trimming shortened V by 3 bases and J by 7 bases, and 16 bases separated the two germline ends. The chain's CDR3 is CASSFRWGAENIQYF. The CDR3 DNA reads as TGTGCCAGCAGTTTCCGGTGGGGGGCTGAGAACATTCAGTACTTC.

The chain has TRBV25-1 and TRBJ2-5; D is possibly TRBD1 (6 bases). Trimming removed 6 bases from V and 2 bases from J, with 13 bases in between. CDR1 is MGHDK and CDR2 is SYGVNS in the germline V gene. This CDR3 contains 14 residues. The DNA of the CDR3 is TGTGCCAGCAGCCTCACAGGGCGTCAAGAGACCCAGTACTTC. Its protein product is CASSLTGRQETQYF.

This chain joins TRBV4-1 and TRBJ2-7; D tentatively reads TRBD1 or TRBD2 (6 bases each). V was trimmed by 4 bases and J by 5 bases, leaving 12 bases between them. In germline, CDR1 is MGHRA, CDR2 YSYEKL. The CDR3 has 13 amino acids. The CDR3 here is CASSRPGGHEQYF. CDR3 sequence (DNA): TGCGCCAGCAGCCGCCCCGGGGGCCACGAGCAGTACTTC.

This clone occurred many times. Other DNA sequences from this sample encode an identical CDR3 as well. The chain has TRBV5-1 and TRBJ2-7; D remains unclear. Trimming shortened V by 1 base and J by 2 bases, and 4 bases separated the two germline ends. The CDR3 is 12 amino acids. Germline V gene sequence: CDR1 SGHRS, CDR2 YFSETQ. CDR3 loop: CASSLRPYEQYF. CDR3 DNA sequence: TGCGCCAGCAGCTTGAGACCCTACGAGCAGTACTTC.

This chain connects TRBV6-1 to TRBJ2-7, with D possibly being TRBD1 (5 bases). Germline V gene data show CDR1 as MNHNS and CDR2 as SASEGT. Trimming left V 3 bases short and J 0 bases short, with 9 bases between. This CDR3 region has 14 residues. DNA of the CDR3: TGTGCCAGCAGTGACAGGGCCGTCTCCTACGAGCAGTACTTC. It translates to CASSDRAVSYEQYF.

V gene TRBV19 combines with J gene TRBJ2-7; 9 bases align to TRBD1. The V gene end was trimmed by 3 bases and the J gene end by 5 bases; junction bases not matched to a gene: 8. The CDR3 length is 15 residues. Germline V gene sequence: CDR1 LNHDA, CDR2 SQIVND (reference sequence). The DNA for the CDR3 is TGTGCCAGTAGTATTTATGGGACAGGGTCGGACGAGCAGTACTTC. Protein product: CASSIYGTGSDEQYF.

V usage is TRBV4-3 and J usage is TRBJ1-1; no definite D call. Trimming took 4 bases from V and 0 from J, leaving 15 bases between them. Germline CDR1 and CDR2: LGHNA and YSLEER. The CDR3 sequence is 16 residues long. The CDR3 nucleotides read TGCGCCAGCAGCCGAAACCCTCTAAACATGAACACTGAAGCTTTCTTT. Translating gives CASSRNPLNMNTEAFF.

This chain connects TRBV5-1 to TRBJ2-7; D tentatively reads TRBD1 or TRBD2 (6 bases each). CDR1 is SGHRS and CDR2 is YFSETQ in the germline V gene. Between the trimmed V and J ends, which lost 3 bases and 9 bases, there was a span of 19 bases. The CDR3 sequence is 14 residues long. CDR3 residues: CASSWGASSSRQYF. CDR3 DNA: TGCGCCAGCAGCTGGGGGGCCAGCTCCTCACGGCAGTACTTC. Drawing the rest from reference TRBV5-1 and TRBJ2-7, the complete variable domain is KAGVTQTPRYLIKTRGQQVTLSCSPISGHRSVSWYQQTPGQGLQFLFEYFSETQRNKGNFPGRFSGRQFSNSRSEMNVSTLELGDSALYLCASSWGASSSRQYFGPGTRLTVT.

The rearrangement uses TRBV5-6 and TRBJ2-6, with a weak D call TRBD1 (6 bases). V was trimmed by 5 bases and J by 0 bases, leaving 15 bases between them. CDR3 length equals 17 residues. The germline gives CDR1 SGHDT, CDR2 YYEEEE. The CDR3 nucleotides read TGTGCCAGCAGGCAGGGGCCCTCCTCCTCTGGGGCCAACGTCCTGACTTTC. As protein: CASRQGPSSSGANVLTF.

The V and J genes are TRBV11-3 and TRBJ2-1, with 7 bases matching TRBD2. CDR3 length: 16 residues. CDR1 is SGHNT, CDR2 YENEEA, per germline. The V gene end was trimmed by 5 bases and the J gene end by 8 bases; junction bases not matched to a gene: 15. CDR3: CASSPGTTSFRDEQFF. DNA of the CDR3: TGTGCCAGCAGCCCCGGGACTACCTCCTTTCGGGATGAGCAGTTCTTC. Drawing the rest from reference TRBV11-3 and TRBJ2-1, the complete variable domain is EAGVVQSPRYKIIEKKQPVAFWCNPISGHNTLYWYLQNLGQGPELLIRYENEEAVDDSQLPKDRFSAERLKGVDSTLKIQPAELGDSAVYLCASSPGTTSFRDEQFFGPGTRLTVL.

The chain links TRBV7-9 to TRBJ1-2; D perhaps matches TRBD1 (5 bases). Germline loops: CDR1 SEHNR, CDR2 FQNEAQ (reference sequence). Trimming took off 1 base at V and 6 bases at J, with 12 bases between the two ends. CDR3 size: 14 residues. The CDR3 nucleotides are TGTGCCAGCAGCTTAGTAGGGCAGGGCCATGGCTACACCTTC. Protein: CASSLVGQGHGYTF. Using reference TRBV7-9 and TRBJ1-2 for the parts outside the CDR3, the full variable domain is DTGVSQNPRHKITKRGQNVTFRCDPISEHNRLYWYRQTLGQGPEFLTYFQNEAQLEKSRLLSDRFSAERPKGSFSTLEIQRTEQGDSAMYLCASSLVGQGHGYTFGSGTRLTVV.

This clone was observed once. This chain connects TRBV23-1 to TRBJ1-5; maybe TRBD1 (5 bases). TRBV23-1 is marked as an open reading frame, function uncertain. The CDR3 sequence is 14 residues long. V lost 2 bases to trimming and J lost 3 bases, with 8 bases between them. In nucleotides, the CDR3 is TGCGCCAGCAGTCAAGCCAGGGTCAATCAGCCCCAGCATTTT. Translated: CASSQARVNQPQHF.

The chain uses TRBV9 and TRBJ1-4, with D unresolved. The CDR3 runs to 14 residues. CDR1 and CDR2 (germline): SGDLS, YYNGEE. Between the trimmed V and J ends, which lost 3 bases and 8 bases, there was a span of 14 bases. The CDR3 sequence is CASSATLSREKLFF. As DNA, the CDR3 is TGTGCCAGCAGCGCAACATTGAGCCGGGAAAAACTGTTTTTT.

J is TRBJ2-2 and V is TRBV21-1. TRBV21-1 counts as a pseudogene. This CDR3 is 15 amino acids long. Here the CDR3 reads CASSKRGGGGGELFF. The CDR3 DNA reads as TGTGCCAGCAGCAAACGTGGGGGTGGAGGCGGGGAGCTGTTTTTT.

This chain joins TRBV24-1 and TRBJ2-1; TRBD1 aligns across 7 bases. This CDR3 comprises 14 residues. Germline values: CDR1 KGHDR, CDR2 SFDVKD. After removal of 4 bases from V and 4 bases from J, the junction contained 3 bases not matched to a gene. CDR3 in DNA: TGTGCCACCAGTGACTTGACAGGGTACAATGAGCAGTTCTTC. It is translated as CATSDLTGYNEQFF.

V and J are TRBV11-2 and TRBJ2-7, with D possibly being TRBD2 (6 bases). Trimming shortened V by 3 bases and J by 6 bases, and 18 bases separated the two germline ends. This CDR3 has 15 residues. The V gene's germline CDR1 is SGHAT and CDR2 FQNNGV. CDR3 loop: CASSFRRGGPGEQYF. The CDR3 DNA reads TGTGCCAGCAGCTTCCGAAGGGGAGGCCCGGGCGAGCAGTACTTC.

The genes are TRBV5-1 and TRBJ2-6; D ambiguous. CDR1 and CDR2 from the germline V gene are SGHRS and YFSETQ. This CDR3 is 20 amino acids long. Trimming shortened V by 0 bases and J by 0 bases, and 19 bases separated the two germline ends. CDR3 nucleotide sequence: TGCGCCAGCAGCTTGGTGCCTCAAAGATCCCCTAGCTCTGGGGCCAACGTCCTGACTTTC. It is translated as CASSLVPQRSPSSGANVLTF. Together with reference TRBV5-1 and TRBJ2-6, the CDR3 gives the full variable domain: KAGVTQTPRYLIKTRGQQVTLSCSPISGHRSVSWYQQTPGQGLQFLFEYFSETQRNKGNFPGRFSGRQFSNSRSEMNVSTLELGDSALYLCASSLVPQRSPSSGANVLTFGAGSRLTVL.

The table lists this clone with a few counts. This chain links TRBV5-6 with TRBJ1-5; possible D gene TRBD1, 6 bases. Germline V CDR1 and CDR2: SGHDT, YYEEEE. V gave up 4 bases and J gave up 3 bases, with 17 bases separating them. This CDR3 has 16 residues. CDR3 sequence (DNA): TGTGCCAGCAGCCTTCTGGAGAGGGGGGACAATCAGCCCCAGCATTTT. It yields the protein CASSLLERGDNQPQHF.

This clone appeared a single time. The gene calls are TRBV5-5 and TRBJ1-2; 7 positions agree with TRBD1. The germline V gene encodes CDR1 SGHKS and CDR2 YYEKEE (reference sequence). The CDR3 has 15 residues. V dropped 0 bases and J dropped 8; count of bases not matched to a gene: 10. CDR3 in DNA: TGTGCCAGCAGCTTGGAGGGCCGACAGGGCATCGGCTACACCTTC. It is translated as CASSLEGRQGIGYTF.

The J gene is TRBJ1-4, the V gene TRBV7-2, with 11 bases aligning to TRBD1. CDR1 and CDR2 (germline): SGHTA, FQGNSA. Losses at the gene ends were 0 bases for V and 0 bases for J; bases not matched to a gene: 0. This CDR3 spans 17 amino acids. The CDR3 sequence: CASSLAGQGATNEKLFF. DNA of the CDR3: TGTGCCAGCAGCTTAGCGGGACAGGGGGCAACTAATGAAAAACTGTTTTTT.

This clone was found once. The J gene is TRBJ2-3, the V gene TRBV9; D gene uncertain. This CDR3 comprises 12 residues. Deletions cut 0 bases from V and 10 bases from J, with 9 bases between. Looked up from germline, CDR1 is SGDLS and CDR2 is YYNGEE. The CDR3 protein is CASSVGESSQYF. The CDR3 bases are TGTGCCAGCAGCGTAGGGGAATCCTCGCAGTATTTT.

This chain links TRBV5-1 with TRBJ2-7; 9 nucleotides agree with TRBD2. This CDR3 contains 15 residues. Trimming at V came to 4 bases and at J to 5 bases, leaving 10 bases not matched to a gene. Germline values: CDR1 SGHRS, CDR2 YFSETQ. CDR3: CASSHPSGAGDEQYF. CDR3 coding DNA: TGCGCCAGCAGCCACCCTAGCGGGGCCGGGGACGAGCAGTACTTC.

The gene calls are TRBV30 and TRBJ2-7; 9 positions agree with TRBD1. Germline lookup yields CDR1 GTSNPN and CDR2 SVGIG (reference sequence). This CDR3 comprises 14 residues. The ends lost 1 base at V and 12 bases at J; junction bases unmatched: 13. The CDR3 sequence is CAWSAGTGSQVRYF. CDR3 coding DNA: TGTGCCTGGAGTGCCGGGACAGGGTCCCAGGTGAGGTACTTC.